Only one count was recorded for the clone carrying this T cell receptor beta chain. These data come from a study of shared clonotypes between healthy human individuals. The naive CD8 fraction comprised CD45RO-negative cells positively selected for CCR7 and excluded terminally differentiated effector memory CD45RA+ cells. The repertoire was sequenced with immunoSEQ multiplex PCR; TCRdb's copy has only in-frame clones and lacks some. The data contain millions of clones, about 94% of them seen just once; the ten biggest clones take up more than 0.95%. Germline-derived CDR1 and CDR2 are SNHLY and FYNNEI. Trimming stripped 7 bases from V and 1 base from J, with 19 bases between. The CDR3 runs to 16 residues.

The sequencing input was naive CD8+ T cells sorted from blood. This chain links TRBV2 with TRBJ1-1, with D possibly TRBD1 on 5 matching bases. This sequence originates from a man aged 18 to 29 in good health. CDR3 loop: CASTEGTHVPNTEAFF. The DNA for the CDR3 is TGTGCCAGCACCGAGGGGACTCACGTCCCGAACACTGAAGCTTTCTTT.